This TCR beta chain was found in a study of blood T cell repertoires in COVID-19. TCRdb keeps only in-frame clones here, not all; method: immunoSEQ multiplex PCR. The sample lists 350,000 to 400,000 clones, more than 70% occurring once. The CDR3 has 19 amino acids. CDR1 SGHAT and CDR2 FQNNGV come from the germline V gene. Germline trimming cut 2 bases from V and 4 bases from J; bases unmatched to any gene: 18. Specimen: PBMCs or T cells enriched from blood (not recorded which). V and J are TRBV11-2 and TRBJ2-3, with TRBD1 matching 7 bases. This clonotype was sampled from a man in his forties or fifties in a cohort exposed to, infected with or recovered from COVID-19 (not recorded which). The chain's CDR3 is CASSLMGALRDSFSDTQYF. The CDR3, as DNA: TGTGCCAGCAGCTTAATGGGGGCTCTACGGGACAGTTTCTCAGATACGCAGTATTTT.